This entry concerns a single TCR beta chain. This same CDR3 is encoded by further DNA sequences in the sample. These data are taken from a study of technical replicates of blood from four donors. The length of the CDR3 is 13 residues. The ends were cut back, 4 bases at V and 1 base at J, with 6 bases in the middle. The germline CDR1 and CDR2 sequences are MGHDK and SYGVNS. Some clones are missing from TCRdb's copy, which holds only in-frame ones; the method was immunoSEQ multiplex PCR. Of about 75,000 clones in the sample, 97% are singletons; the top ten hold about 0.27%. The chain links TRBV25-1 to TRBJ2-3; tentative D call: TRBD1 (5 bases). The sequence derives from a human donor in good health. Sequencing input: T cells isolated from PBMCs. The CDR3, as DNA: TGTGCCAGCAGTGCACAGGGCACAGATACGCAGTATTTT. Translation: CASSAQGTDTQYF.